One sample yielded the 16 T cell receptor beta chains listed below, sequenced in a study of shared clonotypes between healthy human individuals. Positive CCR7 selection of CD45RO-negative cells yielded the naive CD8 cells, and terminally differentiated effector memory CD45RA+ cells were excluded. Only in-frame clones appear in the TCRdb table, and some are missing; sequencing was by immunoSEQ multiplex PCR. The sample includes some 630,000 clones, about 96% of them seen just once. Sequenced: naive CD8+ T cells sorted from blood. The receptors shown here come from a woman aged 25 to 39 in good health.

The chain is built from TRBV28 and TRBJ2-7; D remains ambiguous. The length of the CDR3 is 15 residues. V gave up 1 base and J gave up 2 bases, with 12 bases separating them. CDR1 and CDR2 from the germline V gene are MDHEN and SYDVKM. The CDR3 sequence is CASSLYPGLTYEQYF. CDR3 DNA sequence: TGTGCCAGCAGTTTATATCCGGGTCTAACCTACGAGCAGTACTTC.

The chain has TRBV2 and TRBJ2-3, with 16 bases lining up with TRBD2. The CDR3 totals 20 residues. Germline CDR1 is SNHLY and CDR2 is FYNNEI. The J segment lost 1 base and the V segment lost 4 bases, leaving 11 bases of the junction unmatched. The CDR3 loop is CASSGPGTSGRALGTDTQYF. CDR3 DNA sequence: TGTGCCAGCAGTGGTCCCGGGACTAGCGGGAGGGCCCTCGGCACAGATACGCAGTATTTT.

The chain carries TRBV27 and TRBJ2-1; D tentatively fits TRBD1 or TRBD2 (5 bases each). The CDR3 length is 14 residues. V was shortened by 8 bases and J by 4 bases, with 15 bases between the two germline ends. Germline assignment: CDR1 MNHEY and CDR2 SMNVEV (reference sequence). CDR3 in amino acids: CASSLWDGYNEQFF. Written as DNA, the CDR3 is TGTGCCAGCTCGCTTTGGGACGGATACAATGAGCAGTTCTTC.

The CDR3 sequence: CASSQFSFGVDTQYF. In DNA form, the CDR3 reads TGTGCCAGCAGTCAATTCTCATTTGGGGTAGATACGCAGTATTTT. This chain joins TRBV27 and TRBJ2-3; the D is unclear. Germline assignment: CDR1 MNHEY and CDR2 SMNVEV (reference sequence). The CDR3 loop spans 15 amino acids. Trimming removed 5 bases from V and 5 bases from J, with 17 bases in between.

This rearrangement joins TRBV27 to TRBJ2-7, with 13 nucleotides matching TRBD2. The trim removed 6 bases at V and 2 bases at J, leaving 7 bases unmatched. CDR3 length: 16 amino acids. The germline V gene encodes CDR1 MNHEY and CDR2 SMNVEV (reference sequence). CDR3 nucleotide sequence: TGTGCCAGCAGCCTACTAGCGGGAGGGCCGACCTACGAGCAGTACTTC. The encoded protein is CASSLLAGGPTYEQYF.

This clone was detected only once. The rearrangement links TRBV28 to TRBJ2-1; weak D call: TRBD2 (6 bases). The germline V gene has CDR1 MDHEN and CDR2 SYDVKM. This CDR3 spans 16 amino acids. The V end lost 3 bases, the J end lost 1 base, and 13 bases lay between the germline ends. The chain's CDR3 is CASSFVGSVSYNEQFF. The CDR3 coding sequence is TGTGCCAGCAGTTTTGTCGGGAGTGTATCCTACAATGAGCAGTTCTTC.

CDR3 nucleotide sequence: TGTGCCAGCAGCTTGGTTGGGGCGCACAATGAGCAGTTCTTC. This gives the protein CASSLVGAHNEQFF. This chain joins TRBV5-6 and TRBJ2-1; possible D gene TRBD1, 5 bases. This CDR3 is built from 14 residues. The V and J ends lost 0 bases and 5 bases respectively, with 9 bases between them. The germline CDR1 and CDR2 sequences are SGHDT and YYEEEE.

The rearrangement links TRBV29-1 to TRBJ1-2; 8 nucleotides align to TRBD1. Germline V lookup: CDR1 SQVTM, CDR2 ANQGSEA. This CDR3 spans 13 amino acids. V was pared by 5 bases and J by 3 bases, with 5 bases of the junction left unmatched. As DNA, the CDR3 is TGCAGCGTTTTCGGGACAGGCGACTATGGCTACACCTTC. This gives the protein CSVFGTGDYGYTF. Full variable domain (outside the CDR3, taken from reference TRBV29-1 and TRBJ1-2): SAVISQKPSRDICQRGTSLTIQCQVDSQVTMMFWYRQQPGQSLTLIATANQGSEATYESGFVIDKFPISRPNLTFSTLTVSNMSPEDSSIYLCSVFGTGDYGYTFGSGTRLTVV.

The genes are TRBV13 and TRBJ2-7; TRBD2 agrees at 9 bases. The CDR3 extends over 13 amino acids. The germline V gene has CDR1 PRHDT and CDR2 FYEKMQ (reference sequence). V was clipped by 5 bases and J by 4 bases; unmatched bases: 3. In DNA form, the CDR3 reads TGTGCCAGCAGCCTGACTAGCGGATACGAGCAGTACTTC. Amino acids: CASSLTSGYEQYF.

In regard to this clone: The sample holds other DNA sequences that translate to the same CDR3. The chain combines TRBV15 with TRBJ2-3; unclear D gene. Per germline, CDR1 LNHNV and CDR2 YYDKDF (reference sequence). CDR3 length: 13 residues. Trimming removed 1 base at V and 2 bases at J, with 4 bases between. The chain's CDR3 is CATSRVYTDTQYF. CDR3 nucleotide sequence: TGTGCCACCAGCAGAGTTTACACAGATACGCAGTATTTT.

This clone showed up just once. This chain links TRBV15 with TRBJ2-7; TRBD2 agrees at 7 bases. The CDR3 sequence is 13 residues long. The V gene's germline CDR1 is LNHNV and CDR2 YYDKDF (reference sequence). With 6 bases clipped from V and 1 base from J, the junction kept 3 bases outside the gene matches. The CDR3 is CATRVRGSYEQYF. CDR3 in DNA: TGTGCCACCAGGGTGCGGGGGTCCTACGAGCAGTACTTC. The whole variable domain, remainder taken from reference TRBV15 and TRBJ2-7, is DAMVIQNPRYQVTQFGKPVTLSCSQTLNHNVMYWYQQKSSQAPKLLFHYYDKDFNNEADTPDNFQSRRPNTSFCFLDIRSPGLGDTAMYLCATRVRGSYEQYFGPGTRLTVT.

The chain combines TRBV6-1 with TRBJ1-1; the D is unclear. Trimming shortened V by 4 bases and J by 3 bases, and 6 bases separated the two germline ends. Germline values: CDR1 MNHNS, CDR2 SASEGT. The CDR3 spans 12 residues. CDR3 sequence reads: CASSATYTEAFF. The CDR3 nucleotides read TGTGCCAGCAGTGCCACCTACACTGAAGCTTTCTTT.

The gene calls are TRBV7-8 and TRBJ2-1; 9 bases match TRBD2. The CDR3 sequence is 15 residues long. Trimming removed 3 bases from V and 7 bases from J; junction bases left unmatched: 7. The V gene's germline CDR1 is SGHVS and CDR2 FQNEAQ. The CDR3 protein is CASSFFVAGENEQFF. The DNA for the CDR3 is TGTGCCAGCAGCTTTTTCGTAGCGGGAGAGAATGAGCAGTTCTTC. Full variable domain (rest looked up from reference TRBV7-8 and TRBJ2-1): GAGVSQSPRYKVAKRGQDVALRCDPISGHVSLFWYQQALGQGPEFLTYFQNEAQLDKSGLPSDRFFAERPEGSVSTLKIQRTQQEDSAVYLCASSFFVAGENEQFFGPGTRLTVL.

The chain links TRBV7-9 to TRBJ2-5; 9 bases fit TRBD1. This CDR3 spans 16 amino acids. V dropped 5 bases and J dropped 10; count of bases not matched to a gene: 17. The germline V gene has CDR1 SEHNR and CDR2 FQNEAQ (reference sequence). The CDR3 here is CASSAHTGTGSEDQYF. CDR3 nucleotide sequence: TGTGCCAGCAGCGCCCATACCGGGACAGGGTCAGAGGACCAGTACTTC.

This clone was recorded only once. This sequence joins TRBV5-1 and TRBJ2-7; TRBD2 might be the D (6 bases). V gave up 3 bases and J gave up 2 bases, with 12 bases separating them. The CDR3 length is 14 residues. Germline values: CDR1 SGHRS, CDR2 YFSETQ. The CDR3 bases are TGCGCCAGCAGCTCGACGGGGGTCCCCTACGAGCAGTACTTC. It translates to CASSSTGVPYEQYF. Together with reference TRBV5-1 and TRBJ2-7, the CDR3 gives the full variable domain: KAGVTQTPRYLIKTRGQQVTLSCSPISGHRSVSWYQQTPGQGLQFLFEYFSETQRNKGNFPGRFSGRQFSNSRSEMNVSTLELGDSALYLCASSSTGVPYEQYFGPGTRLTVT.

The V gene is TRBV27, the J gene TRBJ1-2; D possibly corresponds to TRBD1 (6 bases). The CDR3 covers 12 residues. V was trimmed by 9 bases and J by 5 bases, leaving 13 bases between them. Looked up from germline, CDR1 is MNHEY and CDR2 is SMNVEV (reference sequence). The CDR3 bases are TGTGCCAGTGGACAGTCAGTATATGGCTACACCTTC. Residues: CASGQSVYGYTF.